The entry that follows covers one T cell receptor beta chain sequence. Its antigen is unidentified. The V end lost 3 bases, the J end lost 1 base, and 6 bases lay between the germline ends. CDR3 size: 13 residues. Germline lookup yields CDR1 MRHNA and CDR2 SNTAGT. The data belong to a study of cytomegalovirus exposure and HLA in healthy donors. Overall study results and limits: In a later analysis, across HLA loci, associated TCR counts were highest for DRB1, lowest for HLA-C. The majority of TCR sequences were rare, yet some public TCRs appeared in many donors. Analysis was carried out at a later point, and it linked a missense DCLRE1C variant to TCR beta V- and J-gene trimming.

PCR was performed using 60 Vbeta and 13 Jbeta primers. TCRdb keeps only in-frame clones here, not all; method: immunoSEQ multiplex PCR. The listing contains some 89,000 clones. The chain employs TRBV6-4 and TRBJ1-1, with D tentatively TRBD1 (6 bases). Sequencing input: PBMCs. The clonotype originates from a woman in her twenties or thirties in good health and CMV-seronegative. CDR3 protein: CASSEQGNTEAFF. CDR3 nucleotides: TGTGCCAGCAGTGAACAGGGGAACACTGAAGCTTTCTTT.